Listed below are T cell receptor beta chains from one sample, sequenced in a study of Graves' ophthalmopathy and Graves' hyperthyroidism. Via MiXCR, TCRdb re-called the multiplex PCR reads, giving one row per CDR3 protein. The sample lists around 1,000,000 distinct CDR3 sequences, about two fifths occurring once. The sequenced material came from peripheral blood or thyroid tissue (not recorded which). The receptors come from an adult man with Graves' hyperthyroidism. CDR3s include the opening cysteine and the closing phenylalanine or tryptophan. Fields, in order: D gene, V gene, clone size, J gene, CDR3 protein, CDR3 DNA. D genes are given only for firm matches. Rows give clone size only sometimes, using once, few, many, or a class for an expanded clone.

TRBD1	TRBV29-1	many	TRBJ1-1	CSALRRGRGDTEAFF	TGCAGCGCCTTGCGCAGGGGGCGCGGGGACACTGAAGCTTTCTTT
-	TRBV7-9	many	TRBJ2-5	CASSVLGDRQETQYF	TGTGCCAGCAGCGTTCTCGGGGATCGGCAAGAGACCCAGTACTTC
-	TRBV19	few	TRBJ1-2	CASTRGPSGYTF	TGTGCCAGTACCCGGGGGCCCTCTGGCTACACCTTC
TRBD1	TRBV29-1	-	TRBJ1-1	CSVAGQGFTEAFF	TGCAGCGTCGCGGGACAGGGCTTCACTGAAGCTTTCTTT
-	TRBV6-6	many	TRBJ1-4	CASSYGPNEKLFF	TGTGCCAGCAGTTACGGCCCTAATGAAAAACTGTTTTTT
TRBD2	TRBV7-9	many	TRBJ2-5	CASSSGTSVGETQYF	TGTGCCAGCAGCTCCGGGACTAGCGTGGGGGAGACCCAGTACTTC
-	TRBV12-3/TRBV12-4	few	TRBJ2-2	CASRISDFREFTGELFF	TGTGCCAGCAGAATCTCGGACTTCAGGGAGTTCACCGGGGAGCTGTTTTTT
-	TRBV5-1	many	TRBJ2-6	CASSSGLSGANVLTF	TGCGCCAGCAGCTCCGGACTCTCTGGGGCCAACGTCCTGACTTTC
-	TRBV20-1	-	TRBJ2-5	CSASILWGREETQYF	TGCAGTGCTAGTATTTTATGGGGGAGAGAAGAGACCCAGTACTTC
-	TRBV15	many	TRBJ2-7	CATSRARESYEQYF	TGTGCCACCAGCAGAGCAAGGGAATCCTACGAGCAGTACTTC
TRBD1	TRBV7-9	-	TRBJ2-2	CASRKDRGHSGELFF	TGTGCCAGCAGAAAAGACAGGGGGCATTCCGGGGAGCTGTTTTTT
-	TRBV7-2	-	TRBJ1-1	CASRAPGTEAFF	TGTGCCAGCCGTGCTCCCGGGACTGAAGCTTTCTTT
-	TRBV14	many	TRBJ2-2	CASSYRQVGRTGELFF	TGTGCCAGCAGCTACCGACAGGTTGGGCGAACCGGGGAGCTGTTTTTT
TRBD1	TRBV28	-	TRBJ1-6	CASTDRSRTPLHF	TGTGCCAGCACGGACAGGTCTAGAACACCCCTCCACTTT
TRBD1	TRBV7-2	few	TRBJ1-1	CASSLVIGTGVLRGGNTEAFF	TGTGCCAGCAGCTTAGTTATCGGGACAGGGGTATTAAGGGGGGGAAACACTGAAGCTTTCTTT
TRBD1	TRBV29-1	-	TRBJ1-2	CSHRTGAGYTF	TGCAGCCATAGGACAGGGGCTGGCTACACCTTC
TRBD2	TRBV4-1	many	TRBJ2-5	CASSQEAAAGVAETQYF	TGCGCCAGCAGCCAAGAAGCCGCGGCGGGAGTGGCGGAGACCCAGTACTTC
-	TRBV20-1	-	TRBJ1-4	CSSGDGREKLFF	TGCAGCTCGGGGGATGGGAGGGAAAAACTGTTTTTT
-	TRBV24-1	many	TRBJ2-2	CATSDLGANPGALFF	TGTGCCACCAGTGATTTAGGTGCAAACCCAGGGGCGCTGTTTTTT
-	TRBV2	-	TRBJ1-5	CASSPRMTFTHHF	TGTGCCAGTAGCCCCAGGATGACCTTCACCCATCATTTT
-	TRBV7-8	many	TRBJ2-5	CASSTRDPQETQYF	TGTGCCAGCAGCACCCGGGACCCTCAAGAGACCCAGTACTTC
-	TRBV6-1	many	TRBJ2-5	CASSSVQVTQYF	TGTGCCAGCAGTTCCGTTCAGGTCACCCAGTACTTC
-	TRBV28	-	TRBJ2-7	CASSLSQDSGQGRQYF	TGTGCCAGCAGTTTATCCCAGGACAGCGGGCAAGGGAGGCAGTACTTC
-	TRBV6-1	-	TRBJ1-1	CASSANRGANTEAFF	TGTGCCAGCAGCGCAAATCGGGGGGCGAACACTGAAGCTTTCTTT
-	TRBV10-3	-	TRBJ1-6	CASSPVQNNNSPLHF	TGTGCCAGCTCACCCGTTCAGAATAATAATTCACCCCTCCACTTT
-	TRBV28	-	TRBJ2-5	CASSSPAREETQYF	TGTGCCAGCAGTTCTCCCGCTAGGGAAGAGACCCAGTACTTC